This is a list of T cell receptor beta chains from one sample in a study of cytomegalovirus exposure and HLA in healthy donors. TCRdb's table, derived via immunoSEQ multiplex PCR, lists solely in-frame clones and lacks some. The sample consists of more than 95,000 clones, roughly three quarters of them appearing once. The sample was PBMCs. These receptors all come from a male donor in good health and CMV-seronegative. Both conserved end residues are part of each CDR3.

J | V | length | CDR3
TRBJ1-4 | TRBV4-2 | 18 | CASSHAGPWTGENEKLFF
TRBJ2-7 | TRBV6-1 | 13 | CASSGLSSYEQYF
TRBJ2-5 | TRBV29-1 | 14 | CSVDLRQDKETQYF
TRBJ2-3 | TRBV6-6 | 12 | CASSYGQDPQYF
TRBJ2-2 | TRBV6-1 | 14 | CASSEAPGGGELFF
TRBJ1-6 | TRBV5-5 | 15 | CASILTISGDSPLHF
NA | TRBV19 | 15 | CASSLTGGPFDEQYF
TRBJ2-1 | TRBV11-3 | 14 | CASSSSGRYNEQFF
TRBJ2-2 | TRBV9 | 15 | CASSPLAENTGELFF
TRBJ2-1 | TRBV4-1 | 13 | CASSQDPVDEQFF
TRBJ2-3 | TRBV2 | 16 | CASPWTSGIGTDTQYF
TRBJ1-6 | TRBV6-5 | 14 | CASSYNAGDSPLHF
TRBJ2-5 | TRBV18 | 15 | CASSKGTGLGETQYF
TRBJ1-1 | TRBV2 | 12 | CASRAFGTEAFF
TRBJ2-5 | TRBV19 | 15 | CASSIEVAARETQYF
TRBJ2-2 | TRBV10-3 | 15 | CATQPPDSNTGELFF
TRBJ2-2 | TRBV5-1 | 16 | CASSSGLAANTGELFF